Below are 16 T cell receptor beta chains sequenced from a single sample in a study of blood T cell repertoires in COVID-19. Repertoires were generated with immunoSEQ multiplex PCR, while TCRdb's copy carries only in-frame clones and drops some. The data show fewer than 350,000 clones, with about 88% seen just once and approximately 9.8% held by the top ten. Specimen: PBMCs or T cells enriched from blood (not recorded which). The receptors originated from a woman in her 40s who had recovered from COVID-19.

This clone was picked up a small number of times. J is TRBJ1-5 and V is TRBV24-1; possible D gene TRBD1, 6 bases. The CDR3 consists of 14 residues. CDR1 and CDR2 (germline): KGHDR, SFDVKD. V was pared by 5 bases and J by 6 bases, with 13 bases between. CDR3 sequence: CATSAQGSGQPQHF. For the CDR3, the DNA is TGTGCCACCAGTGCCCAGGGGAGCGGTCAGCCCCAGCATTTT.

The chain is built from TRBV14 and TRBJ2-7; 10 nucleotides agree with TRBD2. This CDR3 is built from 15 residues. Per the germline V gene, CDR1 is SGHDN and CDR2 is FVKESK. Trimming removed 4 bases from V and 4 bases from J; junction bases left unmatched: 7. The CDR3 is CASSLVAGGGYEQYF. The CDR3 nucleotides read TGTGCCAGCAGCCTGGTAGCGGGGGGAGGATACGAGCAGTACTTC. The variable domain in full, with the rest retrieved from reference TRBV14 and TRBJ2-7, is EAGVTQFPSHSVIEKGQTVTLRCDPISGHDNLYWYRRVMGKEIKFLLHFVKESKQDESGMPNNRFLAERTGGTYSTLKVQPAELEDSGVYFCASSLVAGGGYEQYFGPGTRLTVT.

The chain recombines TRBV9 with TRBJ1-4; D remains unclear. Germline values: CDR1 SGDLS, CDR2 YYNGEE. The V end lost 4 bases, the J end lost 0 bases, and 16 bases lay between the germline ends. This CDR3 contains 17 residues. This CDR3 is CASSSPSERSTNEKLFF. Written as DNA, the CDR3 is TGTGCCAGCAGCTCCCCGTCCGAGCGGTCAACTAATGAAAAACTGTTTTTT. Full variable domain (missing parts from reference TRBV9 and TRBJ1-4): DSGVTQTPKHLITATGQRVTLRCSPRSGDLSVYWYQQSLDQGLQFLIQYYNGEERAKGNILERFSAQQFPDLHSELNLSSLELGDSALYFCASSSPSERSTNEKLFFGSGTQLSVL.

The CDR3 loop reads CASSLGGLRNTEAFF. The CDR3 DNA is TGTGCCAGCAGCTTAGGCGGACTGAGGAACACTGAAGCTTTCTTT. This chain joins TRBV7-6 and TRBJ1-1, with D unresolved. The CDR3 runs 15 residues. In germline, CDR1 is SGHVS, CDR2 FNYEAQ. The germline V and J ends were trimmed by 1 base and 1 base, with 10 bases remaining between them. Full variable domain (outside the CDR3, taken from reference TRBV7-6 and TRBJ1-1): GAGVSQSPRYKVTKRGQDVALRCDPISGHVSLYWYRQALGQGPEFLTYFNYEAQQDKSGLPNDRFSAERPEGSISTLTIQRTEQRDSAMYRCASSLGGLRNTEAFFGQGTRLTVV.

In this sample, this clone turned up a few times. The chain couples TRBV5-1 to TRBJ2-1; a possible D gene is TRBD1 (5 bases). V lost 2 bases and J 2 bases, leaving 14 bases between the germline ends. From germline, CDR1 is SGHRS and CDR2 YFSETQ. There are 16 residues in the CDR3. CDR3 nucleotides: TGCGCCAGCAGCTTCCGCCAGGGCGATCCCTACAATGAGCAGTTCTTC. Its translation: CASSFRQGDPYNEQFF.

The chain has TRBV30 and TRBJ1-3; no reliable D call. This CDR3 has 15 amino acids. V lost 3 bases and J 7 bases, leaving 19 bases between the germline ends. CDR1 GTSNPN and CDR2 SVGIG come from the germline V gene (reference sequence). As DNA, the CDR3 is TGTGCCTGGAGACCCCGGGGTTCCCAAGGGAACACCATATATTTT. Translation: CAWRPRGSQGNTIYF.

The gene calls are TRBV28 and TRBJ1-1; a possible D gene is TRBD1 (5 bases). V dropped 4 bases and J dropped 2 bases, with 11 bases sitting between them. The CDR3 sequence is 14 residues long. Looked up from germline, CDR1 is MDHEN and CDR2 is SYDVKM. The CDR3 DNA reads TGTGCCAGCAGTTACCCGACAGATAACACTGAAGCTTTCTTT. Translating gives CASSYPTDNTEAFF.

This chain connects TRBV28 to TRBJ1-2; no definite D call. The CDR3 runs 11 residues. V shed 3 bases and J shed 5 bases, with 4 bases lying between them. Per germline, CDR1 MDHEN and CDR2 SYDVKM. CDR3 DNA sequence: TGTGCCAGCAGTTTTCAGTATGGCTACACCTTC. This sequence encodes CASSFQYGYTF.

The chain uses TRBV10-3 and TRBJ2-3; D unclear. The CDR3 has 12 amino acids. V gave up 2 bases and J gave up 8 bases, with 8 bases separating them. Germline assignment: CDR1 ENHRY and CDR2 SYGVKD. The CDR3 is CAISEDSRTQYF. The CDR3 DNA sequence: TGTGCCATCAGTGAGGATAGCCGTACGCAGTATTTT.

The genes are TRBV10-3 and TRBJ2-7, with TRBD1 identical over 9 bases. This CDR3 is 14 amino acids long. CDR1 is ENHRY and CDR2 is SYGVKD in the germline V gene. The V and J ends lost 4 bases and 3 bases, in that order; junction bases with no gene match: 4. The CDR3 region has the DNA TGTGCCATCAGTGTCCGGGACAGGGACTACGAGCAGTACTTC. Protein product: CAISVRDRDYEQYF.

This chain joins TRBV3-1 (or the pseudogene TRBV3-2) and TRBJ1-2; 10 bases fit TRBD1. This CDR3 has 15 amino acids. Losses at the gene ends were 4 bases for V and 3 bases for J; bases not matched to a gene: 5. CDR1 and CDR2 from the germline V gene are LGHDT and YNNKEL (reference sequence). CDR3 in DNA: TGTGCCAGCAGCCCGGGGACAGGGGAGGACTATGGCTACACCTTC. It yields the protein CASSPGTGEDYGYTF.

This chain links TRBV4-3 with TRBJ2-2; TRBD2 aligns across 7 bases. Trimming at V came to 1 base and at J to 4 bases, leaving 3 bases not matched to a gene. Germline assignment: CDR1 LGHNA and CDR2 YSLEER. The CDR3 runs 15 residues. CDR3 loop: CASSQGSGGTGELFF. The CDR3 DNA reads TGCGCCAGCAGCCAAGGGTCGGGGGGCACCGGGGAGCTGTTTTTT.

This clone appeared a single time. V usage is TRBV7-9 and J usage is TRBJ2-1, with 11 bases aligning to TRBD2. Germline trimming cut 6 bases from V and 6 bases from J; bases unmatched to any gene: 4. Germline V gene data show CDR1 as SEHNR and CDR2 as FQNEAQ (reference sequence). This CDR3 contains 14 residues. The CDR3 DNA sequence: TGTGCCAGCAGGAATCTAGCGGGAGGCAATGAGCAGTTCTTC. The encoded protein is CASRNLAGGNEQFF.

V and J are TRBV5-4 and TRBJ2-1; 9 nucleotides align to TRBD1. The CDR3 length is 14 residues. V trimming: 4 bases; J trimming: 9 bases; junction bases outside the gene matches: 8. Germline V lookup: CDR1 SGHNT, CDR2 YYREEE (reference sequence). This chain's CDR3 is CASSPRDRVIEQFF. As DNA, the CDR3 is TGTGCCAGCAGCCCCCGGGACAGGGTGATTGAGCAGTTCTTC.

This clone is a singleton in its sample. The chain has TRBV24-1 and TRBJ1-1; 9 positions match TRBD1. The CDR3 has 17 residues. Germline assignment: CDR1 KGHDR and CDR2 SFDVKD. V shed 4 bases and J 0 bases; nucleotides not matched to a gene: 8. CDR3 coding DNA: TGTGCCACCAGTGACCCGGACAGGGGCCCAATGAACACTGAAGCTTTCTTT. Protein product: CATSDPDRGPMNTEAFF.

J is TRBJ2-3 and V is TRBV29-1; the match to TRBD2 covers 8 bases. Per germline, CDR1 SQVTM and CDR2 ANQGSEA. Unmatched junction bases numbered 14, after V lost 1 base and J lost 2 bases. The length of the CDR3 is 18 residues. In DNA form, the CDR3 reads TGCAGCGTTGAAGGGCGGGGGGCCAGCCGATTATTCACAGATACGCAGTATTTT. Encoded protein: CSVEGRGASRLFTDTQYF.